One sample yielded the 7 T cell receptor beta chains listed below, sequenced in a study of glioma-infiltrating T cells after dendritic cell vaccination (dated by TCRdb to 2016 to 2018). Receptor libraries were prepared by the immunoSEQ multiplex PCR assay. Not all clones reach the TCRdb copy of this immuneACCESS table, which keeps in-frame sequences only. Checked studies attribute under half of the gap to unresolved V genes and leave the rest unexplained. The sample table shows roughly 100,000 clones, and around 81% are seen once. Roughly 12% of the sample lies in the top ten. The sample in question was blood, obtained before dendritic cell vaccination. These TCRs come from a human donor with glioblastoma.

The chain joins TRBV7-6 to TRBJ2-7; tentatively, D is TRBD2 (6 bases). The CDR3 is 12 residues long. Trimming stripped 5 bases from V and 7 bases from J, with 12 bases between. Germline-derived CDR1 and CDR2 are SGHVS and FNYEAQ. CDR3: CASSPSAGEQYF. CDR3 DNA: TGTGCCAGCAGCCCGTCCGCGGGGGAGCAGTACTTC.

This clone has a single count. The V call is TRBV29-1, the J call TRBJ2-1; D is possibly TRBD1 (7 bases). V lost 4 bases and J lost 8, with 21 bases in between. CDR1 and CDR2 from the germline V gene are SQVTM and ANQGSEA. This CDR3 is 15 amino acids long. The CDR3 DNA follows: TGCAGCGTTGTGTATCCAGGGGGGTCCAATTATGAGCAGTTCTTC. Residues: CSVVYPGGSNYEQFF.

In this sample, this clone turned up a few times. J is TRBJ1-3 and V is TRBV5-8; no reliable D call. The CDR3 is made up of 16 amino acids. V was trimmed by 1 base and J by 3 bases, leaving 14 bases between them. Germline V gene lookup returns CDR1 SGHTS and CDR2 YDEGEE. CDR3: CASSLRRASSGNTIYF. The CDR3 DNA is TGTGCCAGCAGCTTGAGGAGGGCTTCAAGTGGAAACACCATATATTTT.

The chain recombines TRBV5-1 with TRBJ2-1, with TRBD1 as a possible D gene (6 bases). V lost 0 bases, J lost 4 bases, and 11 bases lay in between. This CDR3 comprises 15 residues. CDR1 is SGHRS and CDR2 is YFSETQ in the germline V gene. This chain's CDR3 is CASSLVPGEYNEQFF. The CDR3 bases are TGCGCCAGCAGCTTGGTTCCAGGGGAATACAATGAGCAGTTCTTC.

The V call is TRBV27, the J call TRBJ1-1; tentatively, D is TRBD1 (6 bases). The CDR3 runs to 16 residues. Germline loops: CDR1 MNHEY, CDR2 SMNVEV (reference sequence). Trimming took off 5 bases at V and 2 bases at J, with 18 bases between the two ends. CDR3 bases: TGTGCCAGCAGTCGATGGACAGATTCCAAAAACACTGAAGCTTTCTTT. It encodes CASSRWTDSKNTEAFF.

This clone was seen once. The chain carries TRBV6-5 and TRBJ2-7; D is possibly TRBD1 (6 bases). CDR3 length equals 14 residues. V dropped 6 bases and J dropped 4 bases, with 16 bases sitting between them. Germline CDR1 reads MNHEY; CDR2 reads SVGAGI. The CDR3 coding sequence is TGTGCCAGCAGGAACAGGGTACGATCTTACGAGCAGTACTTC. Amino acid sequence: CASRNRVRSYEQYF.

This clone was seen only once. This chain joins TRBV7-2 and TRBJ2-7, with unresolved D. V lost 5 bases and J lost 3, with 17 bases in between. There are 15 residues in the CDR3. The germline V gene encodes CDR1 SGHTA and CDR2 FQGNSA. CDR3 sequence reads: CASSTPRGNLYEQYF. The CDR3 DNA is TGTGCCAGCAGCACGCCCCGTGGCAACCTCTACGAGCAGTACTTC.